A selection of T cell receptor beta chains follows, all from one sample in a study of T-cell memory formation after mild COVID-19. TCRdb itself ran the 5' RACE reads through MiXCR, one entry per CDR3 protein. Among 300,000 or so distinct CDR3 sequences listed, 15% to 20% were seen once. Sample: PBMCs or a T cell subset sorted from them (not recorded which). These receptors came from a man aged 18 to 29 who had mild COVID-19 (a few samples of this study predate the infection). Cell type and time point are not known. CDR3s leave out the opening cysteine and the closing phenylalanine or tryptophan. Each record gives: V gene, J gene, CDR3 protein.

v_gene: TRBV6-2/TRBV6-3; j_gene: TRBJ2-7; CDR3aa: ASARDAPYEQY
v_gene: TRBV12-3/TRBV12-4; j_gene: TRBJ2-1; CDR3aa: ASSLTGGKHNEQF
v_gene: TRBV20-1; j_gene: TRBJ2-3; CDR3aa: SARPGSTQF
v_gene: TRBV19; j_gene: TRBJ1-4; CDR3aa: AVSGTGNEKLF
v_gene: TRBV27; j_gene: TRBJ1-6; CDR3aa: ASSLRGGQDSPLH
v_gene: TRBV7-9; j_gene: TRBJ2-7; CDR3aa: ASSRGLAYYEQY
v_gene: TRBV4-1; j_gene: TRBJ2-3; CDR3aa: ATWAGGTDTQY
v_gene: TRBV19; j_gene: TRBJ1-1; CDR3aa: ASNSRDRGNTEAF
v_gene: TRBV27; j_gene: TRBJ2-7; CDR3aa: ASSTDRVLFREQY
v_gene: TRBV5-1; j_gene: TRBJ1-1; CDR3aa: ASSVEGLEAF
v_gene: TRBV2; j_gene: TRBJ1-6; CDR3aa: ASSQDRVNSPLH